The 30 T cell receptor beta chains reported below all come from one sample, sequenced in a study of OX40 agonist ivuxolimab in advanced cancers. Clones were read by immunoSEQ multiplex PCR, and TCRdb kept only the in-frame ones, dropping some. The table has over 30,000 clones, over 80% seen once. The sequencing used CD4+ or CD8+ T cells sorted from blood, collected in a trial of the OX40 agonist ivuxolimab. These receptors were taken from an adult with an advanced solid tumor such as melanoma, head and neck, liver or kidney cancer.

This clone was seen only once. CDR3 coding DNA: TGCGCCAGCAGCCAAATTGGCCGGGACAGGGATCCCTATAATTCACCCCTCCACTTT. Amino acid sequence: CASSQIGRDRDPYNSPLHF. The chain has TRBV4-1 and TRBJ1-6; 9 bases fit TRBD1. The germline V gene encodes CDR1 MGHRA and CDR2 YSYEKL. Unmatched junction bases numbered 10, after V lost 2 bases and J lost 2 bases. The CDR3 contains 19 residues.

The chain is built from TRBV6-1 and TRBJ2-7; D possibly corresponds to TRBD1 (6 bases). This CDR3 has 16 residues. Germline CDR1 reads MNHNS; CDR2 reads SASEGT. V lost 0 bases to trimming and J lost 0 bases, with 12 bases between them. CDR3 loop: CASSEAPTGGSYEQYF. DNA of the CDR3: TGTGCCAGCAGTGAAGCCCCGACAGGAGGCTCCTACGAGCAGTACTTC.

This clone was observed a few times. The chain has TRBV6-9 and TRBJ1-2, with D unresolved. This CDR3 comprises 15 residues. V dropped 7 bases and J dropped 4 bases, with 19 bases sitting between them. Looked up from germline, CDR1 is MNHGY and CDR2 is SVAAGI. CDR3 loop: CASTLRAELFYGYTF. CDR3 DNA sequence: TGTGCCAGCACCTTGCGGGCAGAGCTCTTCTATGGCTACACCTTC.

The rearrangement links TRBV30 to TRBJ2-2; 12 nucleotides align to TRBD2. In germline, CDR1 is GTSNPN, CDR2 SVGIG (reference sequence). V was clipped by 3 bases and J by 8 bases; unmatched bases: 4. CDR3 length: 14 amino acids. CDR3 in DNA: TGTGCCTGGAGGACTAGCGGGGGTATAGGGGAGCTGTTTTTT. Translating gives CAWRTSGGIGELFF.

This chain links TRBV29-1 with TRBJ1-6, with no clear D. The CDR3 has 14 residues. The germline V and J ends were trimmed by 7 bases and 5 bases, with 15 bases remaining between them. The V gene's germline CDR1 is SQVTM and CDR2 ANQGSEA. CDR3 amino acids: CSARLGGNNSPLHF. CDR3 nucleotide sequence: TGCAGCGCCCGGCTCGGCGGAAATAATTCACCCCTCCACTTT.

The chain is built from TRBV7-9 and TRBJ2-7; TRBD1 agrees at 7 bases. The CDR3 is 16 amino acids. Germline V lookup: CDR1 SEHNR, CDR2 FQNEAQ (reference sequence). After removal of 2 bases from V and 3 bases from J, the junction contained 10 bases not matched to a gene. The CDR3 nucleotides are TGTGCCAGCAGCTTATTTCTAACAGGGGTAGGCTACGAGCAGTACTTC. As protein: CASSLFLTGVGYEQYF.

The V and J genes are TRBV28 and TRBJ2-5; D is unclear. The DNA end is a closer match to TRBJ2-7, so the J assignment may be wrong. Germline CDR1 MDHEN, CDR2 SYDVKM. CDR3 length equals 13 residues. CDR3 sequence (DNA): TGTGCCAGCAGTAAACCCCCCGTGTACGAGCAGTACTTC. Its translation is CASSKPPVYEQYF.

This clone was observed a single time. This chain joins TRBV6-6 and TRBJ1-1; no firm D call. This CDR3 spans 13 amino acids. Germline values: CDR1 MNHNY, CDR2 SVGAGI (reference sequence). The V end lost 2 bases, the J end lost 1 base, and 5 bases lay between the germline ends. The CDR3 reads CASSYPPNTEAFF. In DNA form, the CDR3 reads TGTGCCAGCAGTTACCCACCGAACACTGAAGCTTTCTTT.

The rearrangement uses TRBV5-1 and TRBJ2-7, with 7 bases that match TRBD1. The V gene end was trimmed by 2 bases and the J gene end by 4 bases; junction bases not matched to a gene: 0. Germline V gene sequence: CDR1 SGHRS, CDR2 YFSETQ. This CDR3 contains 12 residues. In DNA, the CDR3 is TGCGCCAGCAGCTTACAGGGGTACGAGCAGTACTTC. Protein sequence: CASSLQGYEQYF.

The rearrangement joins TRBV7-2 to TRBJ2-7; the match to TRBD1 covers 8 bases. The CDR3 contains 14 residues. Looked up from germline, CDR1 is SGHTA and CDR2 is FQGNSA. Trimming at V came to 5 bases and at J to 3 bases, leaving 6 bases not matched to a gene. The CDR3 DNA reads as TGTGCCAGCAGCCCGGCTGGACAGGGCTACGAGCAGTACTTC. The encoded protein is CASSPAGQGYEQYF.

J is TRBJ1-2 and V is TRBV27; the D is unclear. The CDR3 runs 14 residues. The V end was cut by 3 bases, the J end by 8 bases, with 16 bases between. Germline CDR1 and CDR2: MNHEY and SMNVEV (reference sequence). The CDR3 region has the DNA TGTGCCAGCAGTTTTAGTAACAGCCGAGGGGGCTACACCTTC. It yields the protein CASSFSNSRGGYTF.

CDR3 amino acids: CASSTLAGYGDTQYF. The CDR3 DNA sequence: TGTGCCAGCAGTACCCTAGCGGGCTACGGAGATACGCAGTATTTT. V gene TRBV28 combines with J gene TRBJ2-3; 8 bases agree with TRBD2. V dropped 5 bases and J dropped 5; count of bases not matched to a gene: 9. Looked up from germline, CDR1 is MDHEN and CDR2 is SYDVKM. The CDR3 spans 15 residues.

V is TRBV7-2 and J is TRBJ2-2; a weak D match, TRBD1 (6 bases). Trimming took off 4 bases at V and 5 bases at J, with 8 bases between the two ends. The CDR3 length is 13 residues. The germline gives CDR1 SGHTA, CDR2 FQGNSA. CDR3 coding DNA: TGTGCCAGCAGCTCCACAGGGACCGGGGAGCTGTTTTTT. The encoded protein is CASSSTGTGELFF.

The chain recombines TRBV4-2 with TRBJ2-1; perhaps TRBD1 as D (5 bases). The CDR3 sequence is 17 residues long. The V end was cut by 4 bases, the J end by 3 bases, with 19 bases between. Germline CDR1 is LGHNA and CDR2 is YNFKEQ. The CDR3 sequence: CASSRANTGRIYNEQFF. For the CDR3, the DNA is TGTGCCAGCAGCCGAGCAAATACAGGACGAATCTACAATGAGCAGTTCTTC.

This chain links TRBV19 with TRBJ1-5; TRBD1 agrees at 8 bases. The V gene's germline CDR1 is LNHDA and CDR2 SQIVND (reference sequence). The CDR3 contains 16 residues. V was pared by 6 bases and J by 3 bases, with 10 bases of the junction left unmatched. For the CDR3, the DNA is TGTGCCAGTAGCGACAAGGGGACAGGCTTCAATCAGCCCCAGCATTTT. This gives the protein CASSDKGTGFNQPQHF.

The V call is TRBV6-5, the J call TRBJ2-1; the D gene could be TRBD1 or TRBD2 (6 bases each). V gave up 2 bases and J gave up 4 bases, with 12 bases separating them. CDR3 length: 15 amino acids. Germline-derived CDR1 and CDR2 are MNHEY and SVGAGI. As DNA, the CDR3 is TGTGCCAGCAGTTACAGACGGGGGCAATACAATGAGCAGTTCTTC. Protein sequence: CASSYRRGQYNEQFF.

The chain employs TRBV7-2 and TRBJ2-3; 7 positions match TRBD1. The germline V gene has CDR1 SGHTA and CDR2 FQGNSA. Trimming at V came to 5 bases and at J to 0 bases, leaving 2 bases not matched to a gene. This CDR3 is built from 14 residues. Here the CDR3 DNA reads TGTGCCAGCAGCCCGGGACAGAGCACAGATACGCAGTATTTT. It specifies CASSPGQSTDTQYF.

V and J are TRBV10-2 and TRBJ2-7, with 9 bases aligning to TRBD2. Germline V gene lookup returns CDR1 WSHSY and CDR2 SAAADI. The V gene end was trimmed by 1 base and the J gene end by 3 bases; junction bases not matched to a gene: 16. This CDR3 comprises 19 residues. CDR3 in DNA: TGCGCCAGCAGTGAGTTCGGGACTAGCCTAGAAGGAGGCTACTACGAGCAGTACTTC. This encodes CASSEFGTSLEGGYYEQYF.

The rearrangement uses TRBV5-4 and TRBJ1-5; D is ambiguous. Germline V lookup: CDR1 SGHNT, CDR2 YYREEE (reference sequence). The CDR3 consists of 14 residues. V lost 0 bases, J lost 3 bases, and 7 bases lay in between. The CDR3 DNA follows: TGTGCCAGCAGCTTGGACGGAATCAATCAGCCCCAGCATTTT. It encodes CASSLDGINQPQHF. Full variable domain (rest looked up from reference TRBV5-4 and TRBJ1-5): ETGVTQSPTHLIKTRGQQVTLRCSSQSGHNTVSWYQQALGQGPQFIFQYYREEENGRGNFPPRFSGLQFPNYSSELNVNALELDDSALYLCASSLDGINQPQHFGDGTRLSIL.

This clone was detected only a few times. J is TRBJ1-1 and V is TRBV29-1; 8 bases map to TRBD1. This CDR3 has 11 residues. The ends lost 6 bases at V and 9 bases at J; junction bases unmatched: 6. CDR1 SQVTM and CDR2 ANQGSEA come from the germline V gene. The CDR3: CSVADRAQAFF. DNA for the CDR3: TGCAGCGTAGCGGACAGGGCACAAGCTTTCTTT.

J is TRBJ1-2 and V is TRBV11-3; D might be TRBD1 (6 bases). The V end was cut by 2 bases, the J end by 5 bases, with 15 bases between. The CDR3 is 15 residues long. The germline V gene encodes CDR1 SGHNT and CDR2 YENEEA. CDR3 in amino acids: CASSLPNTGLYGYTF. The CDR3 nucleotides are TGTGCCAGCAGCTTACCAAATACAGGGTTGTATGGCTACACCTTC. The variable domain in full, with the rest retrieved from reference TRBV11-3 and TRBJ1-2, is EAGVVQSPRYKIIEKKQPVAFWCNPISGHNTLYWYLQNLGQGPELLIRYENEEAVDDSQLPKDRFSAERLKGVDSTLKIQPAELGDSAVYLCASSLPNTGLYGYTFGSGTRLTVV.

V usage is TRBV2 and J usage is TRBJ1-5; D might be TRBD1 (5 bases). V lost 8 bases to trimming and J lost 2 bases, with 10 bases between them. The CDR3 extends over 13 amino acids. Germline V lookup: CDR1 SNHLY, CDR2 FYNNEI. CDR3 sequence: CASHRDGNQPQHF. The CDR3 bases are TGTGCCAGCCACCGGGACGGCAATCAGCCCCAGCATTTT.

This clone showed up just a few times. The CDR3 loop reads CASSHSQGGYEQYF. As DNA, the CDR3 is TGCGCCAGCAGCCACTCACAGGGGGGCTACGAGCAGTACTTC. The chain joins TRBV4-3 to TRBJ2-7; 8 nucleotides line up with TRBD1. Germline V lookup: CDR1 LGHNA, CDR2 YSLEER. This CDR3 has 14 amino acids. Losses at the gene ends were 3 bases for V and 3 bases for J; bases not matched to a gene: 4.

The chain joins TRBV19 to TRBJ2-2; TRBD2 agrees at 11 bases. V shed 4 bases and J 5 bases; nucleotides not matched to a gene: 6. Per the germline V gene, CDR1 is LNHDA and CDR2 is SQIVND (reference sequence). This CDR3 has 16 amino acids. CDR3 loop: CASSRLAGSGTGELFF. In nucleotides, the CDR3 is TGTGCCAGTAGTAGACTAGCGGGATCGGGAACCGGGGAGCTGTTTTTT.

The rearrangement links TRBV4-1 to TRBJ2-5, with 10 bases lining up with TRBD2. J lost 4 bases, V lost 1 base, and 6 bases had no gene match. This CDR3 has 16 amino acids. The V gene's germline CDR1 is MGHRA and CDR2 YSYEKL. The CDR3 is CASSQGKREGRETQYF. In nucleotides, the CDR3 is TGCGCCAGCAGCCAAGGAAAGCGGGAGGGCAGAGAGACCCAGTACTTC.

The chain is built from TRBV4-3 and TRBJ1-2; a weak D match, TRBD1 (5 bases). Germline V lookup: CDR1 LGHNA, CDR2 YSLEER. Trimming took off 0 bases at V and 4 bases at J, with 9 bases between the two ends. The CDR3 consists of 14 residues. CDR3 in DNA: TGCGCCAGCAGCCAAGATAGAGGGGCCTATGGCTACACCTTC. Encoded protein: CASSQDRGAYGYTF.

This rearrangement joins TRBV5-1 to TRBJ2-2, with D perhaps matching TRBD1 (5 bases). This CDR3 has 16 amino acids. Trimming took 4 bases from V and 6 from J, leaving 19 bases between them. Germline V gene sequence: CDR1 SGHRS, CDR2 YFSETQ. CDR3 nucleotides: TGCGCCAGCAGCCCCGCAGGGCAATCCCCTGCCGGGGAGCTGTTTTTT. This gives the protein CASSPAGQSPAGELFF.

The J gene is TRBJ1-5, the V gene TRBV16, with D unresolved. The V and J ends lost 4 bases and 11 bases respectively, with 12 bases between them. Germline CDR1 and CDR2: KGHSY and FQNENV. The CDR3 totals 12 residues. CDR3 amino acids: CASSPPTLAQHF. DNA for the CDR3: TGTGCCAGCAGCCCCCCTACATTGGCCCAGCATTTT.

The chain combines TRBV15 with TRBJ1-2; D call uncertain. Looked up from germline, CDR1 is LNHNV and CDR2 is YYDKDF (reference sequence). V gave up 0 bases and J gave up 3 bases, with 5 bases separating them. This CDR3 contains 13 residues. The DNA for the CDR3 is TGTGCCACCAGCAGAGATGGGCACTATGGCTACACCTTC. Residues: CATSRDGHYGYTF. The full variable domain, with the rest looked up from reference TRBV15 and TRBJ1-2, is DAMVIQNPRYQVTQFGKPVTLSCSQTLNHNVMYWYQQKSSQAPKLLFHYYDKDFNNEADTPDNFQSRRPNTSFCFLDIRSPGLGDTAMYLCATSRDGHYGYTFGSGTRLTVV.

V usage is TRBV7-2 and J usage is TRBJ2-1; a possible D gene is TRBD2 (6 bases). Trimming stripped 5 bases from V and 5 bases from J, with 13 bases between. The CDR3 totals 14 residues. Germline values: CDR1 SGHTA, CDR2 FQGNSA. The DNA of the CDR3 is TGTGCCAGCAGCCCAGGGAGGTGGAACAATGAGCAGTTCTTC. This translates into CASSPGRWNNEQFF.